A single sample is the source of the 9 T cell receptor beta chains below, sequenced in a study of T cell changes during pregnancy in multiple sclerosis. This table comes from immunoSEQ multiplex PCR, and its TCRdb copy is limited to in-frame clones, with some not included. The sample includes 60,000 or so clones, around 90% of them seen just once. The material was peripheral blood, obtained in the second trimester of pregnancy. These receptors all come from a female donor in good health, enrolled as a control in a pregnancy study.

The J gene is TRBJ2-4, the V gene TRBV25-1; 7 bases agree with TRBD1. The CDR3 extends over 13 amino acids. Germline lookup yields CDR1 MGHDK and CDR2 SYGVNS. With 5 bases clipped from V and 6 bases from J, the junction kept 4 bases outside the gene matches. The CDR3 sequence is CASSRTGLNIQYF. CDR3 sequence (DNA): TGTGCCAGCAGTAGGACAGGATTAAACATTCAGTACTTC.

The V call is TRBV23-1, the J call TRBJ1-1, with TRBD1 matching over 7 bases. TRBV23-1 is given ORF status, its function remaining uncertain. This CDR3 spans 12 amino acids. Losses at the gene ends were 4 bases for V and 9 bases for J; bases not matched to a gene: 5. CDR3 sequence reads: CASSLPGQQAFF. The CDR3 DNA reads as TGCGCCAGCAGTCTCCCGGGACAGCAAGCTTTCTTT.

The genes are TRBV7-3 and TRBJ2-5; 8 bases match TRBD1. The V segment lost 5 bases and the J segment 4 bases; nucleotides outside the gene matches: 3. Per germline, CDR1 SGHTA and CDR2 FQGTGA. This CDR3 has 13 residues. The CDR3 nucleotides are TGTGCCAGCAGCCCAGGGGGCCGAGAGACCCAGTACTTC. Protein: CASSPGGRETQYF.

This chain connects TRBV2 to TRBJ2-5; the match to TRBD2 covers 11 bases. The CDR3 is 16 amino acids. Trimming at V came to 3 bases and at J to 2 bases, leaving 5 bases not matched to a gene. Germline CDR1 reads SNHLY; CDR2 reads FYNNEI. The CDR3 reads CASSDEASGGQETQYF. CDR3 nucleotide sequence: TGTGCCAGCAGTGATGAGGCTAGCGGGGGGCAAGAGACCCAGTACTTC. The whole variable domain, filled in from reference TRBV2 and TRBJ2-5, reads EPEVTQTPSHQVTQMGQEVILRCVPISNHLYFYWYRQILGQKVEFLVSFYNNEISEKSEIFDDQFSVERPDGSNFTLKIRSTKLEDSAMYFCASSDEASGGQETQYFGPGTRLLVL.

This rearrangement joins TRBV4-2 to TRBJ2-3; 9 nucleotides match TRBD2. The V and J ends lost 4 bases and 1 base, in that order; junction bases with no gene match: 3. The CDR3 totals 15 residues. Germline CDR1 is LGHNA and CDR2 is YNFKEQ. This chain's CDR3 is CASSPRTSGTDTQYF. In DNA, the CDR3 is TGTGCCAGCAGCCCGCGGACTAGCGGCACAGATACGCAGTATTTT.

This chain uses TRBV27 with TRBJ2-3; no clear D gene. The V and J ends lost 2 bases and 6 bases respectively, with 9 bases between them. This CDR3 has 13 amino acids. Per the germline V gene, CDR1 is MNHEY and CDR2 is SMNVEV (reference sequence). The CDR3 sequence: CASSLGTYDTQYF. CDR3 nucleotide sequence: TGTGCCAGCAGTTTAGGTACTTACGATACGCAGTATTTT.

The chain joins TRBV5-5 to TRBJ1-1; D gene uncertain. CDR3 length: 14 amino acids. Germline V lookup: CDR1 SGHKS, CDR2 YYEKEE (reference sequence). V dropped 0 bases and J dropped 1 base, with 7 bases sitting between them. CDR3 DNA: TGTGCCAGCAGCTTGGTTTCGGGGAACACTGAAGCTTTCTTT. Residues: CASSLVSGNTEAFF.

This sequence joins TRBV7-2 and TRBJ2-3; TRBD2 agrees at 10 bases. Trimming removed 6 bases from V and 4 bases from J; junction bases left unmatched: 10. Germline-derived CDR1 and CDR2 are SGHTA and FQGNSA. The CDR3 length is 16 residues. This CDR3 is CASSLKGTSVSDTQYF. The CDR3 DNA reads TGTGCCAGCAGTCTCAAGGGGACTAGCGTCTCAGATACGCAGTATTTT.

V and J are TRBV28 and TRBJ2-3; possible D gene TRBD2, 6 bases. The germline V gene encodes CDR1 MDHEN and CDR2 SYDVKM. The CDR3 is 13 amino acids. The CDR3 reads CALGSESTDTQYF. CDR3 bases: TGTGCTCTCGGGAGCGAGAGCACAGATACGCAGTATTTT.